This T cell receptor (beta chain) was sequenced for a study of T-cell memory formation after mild COVID-19. TCRdb reprocessed the 5' RACE reads with MiXCR, giving one entry per CDR3 protein. Of roughly 52,000 distinct CDR3 sequences listed, approximately 9.5% are singletons. Germline CDR1 and CDR2: SGHRS and YFSETQ. V lost 1 base, J lost 3 bases, and 8 bases lay in between. The CDR3 extends over 14 amino acids. Material: PBMCs or a T cell subset sorted from them (not recorded which). The V call is TRBV5-1, the J call TRBJ2-1; TRBD1 is a possible D gene (6 bases). The TCR was taken from a man between 18 and 35 years old who had mild COVID-19 (a few samples of this study predate the infection). Cell type and time point are not known. The CDR3 bases are TGCGCCAGCAGCTTGACAGGGAACTACAATGAGCAGTTCTTC. Protein: CASSLTGNYNEQFF.